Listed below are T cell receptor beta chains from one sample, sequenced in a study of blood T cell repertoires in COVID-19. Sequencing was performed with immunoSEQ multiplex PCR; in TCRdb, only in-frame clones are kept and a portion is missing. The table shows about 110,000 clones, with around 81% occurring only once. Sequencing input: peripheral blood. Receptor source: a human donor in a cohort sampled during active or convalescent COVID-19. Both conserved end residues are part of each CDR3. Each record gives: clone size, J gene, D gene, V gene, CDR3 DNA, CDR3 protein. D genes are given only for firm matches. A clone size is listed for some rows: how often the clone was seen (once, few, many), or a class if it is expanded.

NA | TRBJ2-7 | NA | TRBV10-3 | TGTGCCATCAGGGGGACAAGGGACGAGCAGTACTTC | CAIRGTRDEQYF
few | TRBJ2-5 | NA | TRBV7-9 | TGTGCCAGCAGCCCGTGGGGGGGCGAAGAGACCCAGTACTTC | CASSPWGGEETQYF
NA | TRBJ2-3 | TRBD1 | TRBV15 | TGTGCCACCAGCCGTCAGGGGGGCACAGATACGCAGTATTTT | CATSRQGGTDTQYF
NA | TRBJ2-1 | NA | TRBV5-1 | TGCGCCAGCGGCCCTCGGGGCTCCTACAATGAGCAGTTCTTC | CASGPRGSYNEQFF
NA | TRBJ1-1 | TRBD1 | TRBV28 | TGTGCCAGCAGTGGGACAGGGGGGTACTTCACTGAAGCTTTCTTT | CASSGTGGYFTEAFF
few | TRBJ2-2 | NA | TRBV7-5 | TGTGCCAGAAGCTTAGCGGGAGTGAACACCGGGGAGCTGTTTTTT | CARSLAGVNTGELFF
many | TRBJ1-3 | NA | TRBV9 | TGTGCCAGCAGCGTAGGCGGTCGAAACACCATATATTTT | CASSVGGRNTIYF
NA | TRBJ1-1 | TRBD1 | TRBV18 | TGTGCCAGCGGCTCGACAGGGTTTAACACTGAAGCTTTCTTT | CASGSTGFNTEAFF
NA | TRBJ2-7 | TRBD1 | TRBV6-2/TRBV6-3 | TGTGCCAGCAGTTACTCTCGACAGGGAAATTACGAGCAGTACTTC | CASSYSRQGNYEQYF
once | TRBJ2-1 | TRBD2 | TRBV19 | TGTGCCAGTAGTATAGATACGGCTAGCGGGAGCTATGAGCAGTTCTTC | CASSIDTASGSYEQFF
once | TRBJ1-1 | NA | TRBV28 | TGTGCCAGCAGCCAGACTACGGGGAACACTGAAGCTTTCTTT | CASSQTTGNTEAFF
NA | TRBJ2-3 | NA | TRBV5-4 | TGTGCCAGCAGCTTGATTTTGGGCGCAGATACGCAGTATTTT | CASSLILGADTQYF
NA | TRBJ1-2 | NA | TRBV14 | TGTGCCAGCAGCCAAGGGATCTGGACTCGTGGCTACACCTTC | CASSQGIWTRGYTF
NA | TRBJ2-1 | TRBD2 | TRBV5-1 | TGCGCCAGCAGCTTGGGCGGGGGGGCCCAGTTCTTC | CASSLGGGAQFF
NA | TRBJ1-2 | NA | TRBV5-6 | TGTGCCAGCAGCGACACTTACTATGGCTACACCTTC | CASSDTYYGYTF
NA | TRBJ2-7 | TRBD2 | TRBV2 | TGTGCCAGCAACATCCCGTGGGGGGGCGAGCAGTACTTC | CASNIPWGGEQYF
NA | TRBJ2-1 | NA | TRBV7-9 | TGTGCCAGCAGCTTAGGACGAACAGGGACCCTGAACAATGAGCAGTTCTTC | CASSLGRTGTLNNEQFF
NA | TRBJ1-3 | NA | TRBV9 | TGTGCCAGCAGCCTCGGCTCTGGAAACACCATATATTTT | CASSLGSGNTIYF
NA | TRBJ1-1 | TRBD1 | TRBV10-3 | TGTGCCATCAGTGGAACAGGGGGCACTGAAGCTTTCTTT | CAISGTGGTEAFF
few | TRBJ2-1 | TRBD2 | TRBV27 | TGTGCCAGCAGTTTCGGACTAGCGGCCGACAATGAGCAGTTCTTC | CASSFGLAADNEQFF
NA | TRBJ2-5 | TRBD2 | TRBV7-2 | TGTGCCAGCAGCACCGGGACTAGCGGGAGTTTAGAGACCCAGTACTTC | CASSTGTSGSLETQYF
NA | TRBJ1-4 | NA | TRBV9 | TGTGCCAGCAGCTCCCTCGGGGGAACTAATGAAAAACTGTTTTTT | CASSSLGGTNEKLFF
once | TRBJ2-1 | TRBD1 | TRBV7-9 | TGTGCCAGCAGACGCGGACAGGGGGGGACCAATGAGCAGTTCTTC | CASRRGQGGTNEQFF
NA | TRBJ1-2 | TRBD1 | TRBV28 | TGTGCCAGCAGGCCCCCCCGACAGGGTAGCTATGGCTACACCTTC | CASRPPRQGSYGYTF
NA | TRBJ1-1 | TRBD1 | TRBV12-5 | TGTGCTAGTGGTTTGGTGTACTCCGGGACAGGCATGAACACTGAAGCTTTCTTT | CASGLVYSGTGMNTEAFF
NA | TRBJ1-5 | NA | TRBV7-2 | TGTGCCAGCAGCCCCCTCGGGGTTAAAGGGATTTATAGCAATCAGCCCCAGCATTTT | CASSPLGVKGIYSNQPQHF
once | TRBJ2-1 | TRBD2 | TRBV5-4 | TGTGCCAGCAGCTTGGGACTAGCGGGAGGGGGCTACAATGAGCAGTTCTTC | CASSLGLAGGGYNEQFF
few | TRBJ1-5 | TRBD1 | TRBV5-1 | TGCGCCAGCAGCTTAGGGACAGGGAATCAGCCCCAGCATTTT | CASSLGTGNQPQHF
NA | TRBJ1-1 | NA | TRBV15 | TGTGCCACCAGCCGGGGGGACACTGAAGCTTTCTTT | CATSRGDTEAFF
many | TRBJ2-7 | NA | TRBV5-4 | TGTGCCAGCAGCGGACTATACAGGGGAATCTACGAGCAGTACTTC | CASSGLYRGIYEQYF
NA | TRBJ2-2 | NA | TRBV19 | TGTGCCAGTAGTCTCCTTAGCTTCGCCGGGGAGCTGTTTTTT | CASSLLSFAGELFF
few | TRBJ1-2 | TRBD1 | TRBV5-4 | TGTGCCAGCAGCTCGGACAGGGGGCTCTATGGCTACACCTTC | CASSSDRGLYGYTF
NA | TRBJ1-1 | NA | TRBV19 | TGTGCCAGTAGAAGTAGGAGGGACACTGAAGCTTTCTTT | CASRSRRDTEAFF
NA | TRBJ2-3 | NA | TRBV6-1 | TGTGCCAGCAGTGAAGGGGGCAATCCCACAGATACGCAGTATTTT | CASSEGGNPTDTQYF
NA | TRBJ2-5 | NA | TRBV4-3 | TGCGCCAGCAGCCAAGGGGGGGTCGCGGGGGAGACCCAGTACTTC | CASSQGGVAGETQYF
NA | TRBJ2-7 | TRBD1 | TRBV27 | TGTGCCAGCAGTGGTACAGGGGTCTATGGGGAGCAGTACTTC | CASSGTGVYGEQYF
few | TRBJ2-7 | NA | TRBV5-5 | TGTGCCAGCAGCTTGTTCACCACAGCGGAGGGGAGGATTTACGAGCAGTACTTC | CASSLFTTAEGRIYEQYF
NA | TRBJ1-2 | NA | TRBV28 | TGTGCCAGCAGTTTAGGACAGAGAGGCTACACCTTC | CASSLGQRGYTF
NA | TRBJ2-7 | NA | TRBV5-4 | TGTGCCAGCAGTAAAGCGGCTGCCTACGAGCAGTACTTC | CASSKAAAYEQYF
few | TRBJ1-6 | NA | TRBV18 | TGTGCCAGCTCACGGGACTCTTTAAACGGTTCACCCCTCCACTTT | CASSRDSLNGSPLHF
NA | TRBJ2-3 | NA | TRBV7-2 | TGTGCCAGCAGCGGGTCTCGAGGAGATACGCAGTATTTT | CASSGSRGDTQYF
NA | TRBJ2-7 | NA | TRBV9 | TGTGCCAGCAGCGTGGACAGTGCGCGGGAGCAGTACTTC | CASSVDSAREQYF
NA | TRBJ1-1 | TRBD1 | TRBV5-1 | TGCGCCACGGACCGGGACAGAGGGACGAACACTGAAGCTTTCTTT | CATDRDRGTNTEAFF
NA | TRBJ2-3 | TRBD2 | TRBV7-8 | TGTGCCAGCAGCTGGCCGGGACTAGCGGGAGAGAGCACAGATACGCAGTATTTT | CASSWPGLAGESTDTQYF
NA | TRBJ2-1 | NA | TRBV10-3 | TGTGCCATCAGTATAGCGGTCATGGGATACAATGAGCAGTTCTTC | CAISIAVMGYNEQFF
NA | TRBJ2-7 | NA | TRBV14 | TGTGCCAGCAGCCAGCTCAGGGGATCCTACGAGCAGTACTTC | CASSQLRGSYEQYF